Listed below are T cell receptor beta chains from one sample, sequenced in a study of blood T cell repertoires in COVID-19. Some clones are missing from TCRdb's copy, which holds only in-frame ones; the method was immunoSEQ multiplex PCR. This sample has hundreds of thousands of clones, with roughly 91% found just once. Sequenced sample: PBMCs or T cells enriched from blood (not recorded which). The receptors shown here come from a woman in her 30s who had recovered from COVID-19. CDR3s leave out the opening cysteine and the closing phenylalanine or tryptophan. Each record gives: clone size, J gene, V gene, CDR3 protein. Only some rows state a clone size, as once, few, many or a class for expanded clones.

>-|TRBJ2-3|TRBV5-1
ASSARLAGGTDTQY
>once|TRBJ2-7|TRBV18
ASSWQGLYEQY
>-|TRBJ2-2|TRBV15
ATSRDPLAGASGELF
>-|TRBJ1-2|TRBV7-8
ASSRTTALFYGYT
>-|TRBJ2-7|TRBV19
ASSTGLAGYEQY
>once|TRBJ2-1|TRBV5-1
ASSLAPGGITYNEQF
>-|TRBJ2-2|TRBV5-4
ASSLGTSANTGELF
>-|TRBJ1-3|TRBV27
ASSSSGLPRGNTIY
>-|TRBJ2-3|TRBV5-6
ASSFASFADTQY
>-|TRBJ2-1|TRBV2
AIPRSGLAGGPVF
>-|TRBJ1-5|TRBV27
ASSCPWTGGNQPQH
>-|TRBJ1-1|TRBV30
AWTPIGQGSFVGTEAF
>-|TRBJ1-3|TRBV28
ASSLRPYSGNTIY
>-|TRBJ1-2|TRBV11-1
ASSLVREDYGYT
>-|TRBJ1-1|TRBV7-9
ASSRRDRGNTEAF
>-|TRBJ1-3|TRBV6-5
ASSYSGTGTRNTIY
>-|TRBJ2-2|TRBV9
ASTPGKAGELF
>-|TRBJ2-5|TRBV7-3
ASSFNSQETQY
>-|TRBJ1-1|TRBV28
ASSSSGNTEAF
>-|TRBJ1-6|TRBV27
ASWGGDASLNSPLH
>few|TRBJ1-1|TRBV28
ASSLTDRARTEAF
>-|TRBJ1-1|TRBV19
ASSTARNTEAF
>-|TRBJ1-2|TRBV4-1
ASSPRGERNGYT
>-|TRBJ1-2|TRBV10-3
AISEEGANYGYT
>-|TRBJ1-4|TRBV6-5
ASSSREKLF
>-|TRBJ2-7|TRBV28
ASSPGLAGVAYEQY
>once|TRBJ1-1|TRBV25-1
ASSVTGDMNTEAF
>-|TRBJ1-5|TRBV28
ASGRPGPQH
>few|TRBJ1-5|TRBV27
ASSPSGATFYSNQPQH
>-|TRBJ2-3|TRBV28
ASSAPGDTQY
>-|TRBJ2-7|TRBV11-1
ASSLARGYYEQY
>-|TRBJ2-7|TRBV30
AWIGGDSGYEQY
>-|TRBJ1-1|TRBV7-9
ASTTSGGGGVTEAF
>once|TRBJ1-1|TRBV7-9
ASSLVGGSTEAF
>-|TRBJ2-1|TRBV7-6
ASSIGLAGPVEQF
>-|TRBJ1-1|TRBV7-3
ASSFNRESEAF
>many|TRBJ2-3|TRBV28
ASSSGTGETDTQY
>few|TRBJ1-1|TRBV7-3
ASSSHSGVWEGNTEAF
>-|TRBJ2-3|TRBV3-1/TRBV3-2
ASSLGGSGGTDTQY
>many|TRBJ1-1|TRBV5-4
ASRTGVNTEAF
>-|TRBJ1-1|TRBV28
ASISVNTEAF
>few|TRBJ2-2|TRBV19
ATRGTGITGELF
>once|TRBJ1-5|TRBV16
ASSQGGANQPQH